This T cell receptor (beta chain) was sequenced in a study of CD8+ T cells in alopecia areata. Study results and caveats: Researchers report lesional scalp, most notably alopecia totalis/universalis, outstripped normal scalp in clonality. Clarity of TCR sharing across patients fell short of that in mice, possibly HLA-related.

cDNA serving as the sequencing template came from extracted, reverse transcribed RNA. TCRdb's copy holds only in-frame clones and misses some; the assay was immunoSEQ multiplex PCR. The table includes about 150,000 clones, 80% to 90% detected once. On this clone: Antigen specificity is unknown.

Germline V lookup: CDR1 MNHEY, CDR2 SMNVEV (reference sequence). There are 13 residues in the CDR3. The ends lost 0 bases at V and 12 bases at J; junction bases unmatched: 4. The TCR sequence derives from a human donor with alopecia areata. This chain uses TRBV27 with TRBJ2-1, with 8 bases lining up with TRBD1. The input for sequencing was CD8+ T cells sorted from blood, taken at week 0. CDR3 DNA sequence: TGTGCCAGCAGTTTATCTCAGGGGGCTGCGCAGTTCTTC. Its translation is CASSLSQGAAQFF.